The text below deals with one T cell receptor (beta chain). Its antigen is not identified. The CDR3 is made up of 15 amino acids. Germline CDR1 is SGHDN and CDR2 is FVKESK. The V segment lost 1 base and the J segment 9 bases; nucleotides outside the gene matches: 9. Measured with immunoSEQ multiplex PCR; TCRdb has only the in-frame clones, and not every one. The sample records 95,000 to 100,000 clones, about nine tenths being singletons. The entry originates in a study of T cell responses to AZD1222 COVID-19 vaccine. Study-wide results and limits: The number of AZD1222 recipients seropositive at baseline was only five to seven. Donors were mostly white British, more females; clonal diversity possibly underestimated. There were repertoire samples only from the period after the peak T cell response. Spike as a whole was targeted by vaccine-associated CD4 TCRs, dominant at 160-218 and 743-854.

The sample consisted of peripheral blood, taken on day 0 of AZD1222 vaccination. The rearrangement links TRBV14 to TRBJ1-1; 9 bases align to TRBD1. The sequence came from an adult in good health. DNA of the CDR3: TGTGCCAGCAGCCAAGGACAGGGGGAACCGTATAAAGCTTTCTTT. Protein: CASSQGQGEPYKAFF.